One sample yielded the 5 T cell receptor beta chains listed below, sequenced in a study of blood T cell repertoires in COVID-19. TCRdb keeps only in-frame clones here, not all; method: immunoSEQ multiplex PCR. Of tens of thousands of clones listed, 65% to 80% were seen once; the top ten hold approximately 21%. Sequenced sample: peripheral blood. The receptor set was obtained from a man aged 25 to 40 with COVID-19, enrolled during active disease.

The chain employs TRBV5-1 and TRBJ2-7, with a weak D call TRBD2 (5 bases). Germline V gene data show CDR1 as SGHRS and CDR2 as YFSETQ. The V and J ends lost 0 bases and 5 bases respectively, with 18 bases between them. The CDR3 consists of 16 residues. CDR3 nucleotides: TGCGCCAGCAGCTTGGGAACTCGGACTTTAATCCACGAGCAGTACTTC. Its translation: CASSLGTRTLIHEQYF.

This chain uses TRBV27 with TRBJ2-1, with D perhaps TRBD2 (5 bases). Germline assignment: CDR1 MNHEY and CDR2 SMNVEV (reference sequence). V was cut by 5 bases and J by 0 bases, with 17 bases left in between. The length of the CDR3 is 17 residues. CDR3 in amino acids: CASSVGIAFSSYNEQFF. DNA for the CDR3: TGTGCCAGCAGTGTAGGTATAGCGTTTAGCTCCTACAATGAGCAGTTCTTC.

The CDR3 bases are TGTGCCAGCGTCCGGGACAGGGGGCCCGGGGCCAACGTCCTGACTTTC. The encoded protein is CASVRDRGPGANVLTF. The chain couples TRBV28 to TRBJ2-6; the match to TRBD1 covers 12 bases. The length of the CDR3 is 16 residues. V gave up 8 bases and J gave up 4 bases; unmatched junction bases: 6. The germline CDR1 and CDR2 sequences are MDHEN and SYDVKM.

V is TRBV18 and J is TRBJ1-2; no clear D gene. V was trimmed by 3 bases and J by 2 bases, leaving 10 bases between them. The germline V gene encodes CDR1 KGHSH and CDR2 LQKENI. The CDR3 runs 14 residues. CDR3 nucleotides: TGTGCCAGCTCACCGGCAGGCAGGAACTATGGCTACACCTTC. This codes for CASSPAGRNYGYTF.

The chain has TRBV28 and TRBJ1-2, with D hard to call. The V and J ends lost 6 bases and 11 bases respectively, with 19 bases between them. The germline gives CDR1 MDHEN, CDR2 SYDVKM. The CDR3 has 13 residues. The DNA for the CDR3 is TGTGCCAGCAGCCCCTCGAGGTTAGGCCAGTACACCTTC. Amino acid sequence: CASSPSRLGQYTF.